Each of the 12 T cell receptor beta chains below was sequenced from the same sample in a study of T-cell reconstitution after alpha-beta-depleted transplantation in children. Preparation of the TCRbeta library was carried out with unique molecular identifiers. TCRdb processed the PCR reads anew with MiXCR; each CDR3 protein has one entry. The data contain about 200,000 distinct CDR3 sequences, 6.6% of them seen just once; the ten biggest clones take up 5.5% to 6.5%. The sample in question was PBMCs, obtained before TCRalphabeta/CD19-depleted stem cell transplant. These receptors came from a boy aged 2-15 years with acute lymphoblastic leukemia, due to receive a stem cell transplant.

This clonotype showed up just once. A clone one base away is much larger, so this may be a read error. The CDR3 end shows no conserved phenylalanine or tryptophan, and so a read error is likely. Here the CDR3 reads CSATRQGRDTEAFY. Here the CDR3 DNA reads TGCAGTGCTACGAGACAGGGACGGGACACTGAAGCTTTCTAT. The chain employs TRBV20-1 and TRBJ1-1; 7 bases line up with TRBD1. This CDR3 is built from 14 residues. The ends lost 4 bases at V and 3 bases at J; junction bases unmatched: 8. Germline V gene data show CDR1 as DFQATT and CDR2 as SNEGSKA (reference sequence).

The sample holds many counts of this clonotype. The V and J genes are TRBV28 and TRBJ2-1; D may be TRBD1 or TRBD2 (6 bases each). Germline CDR1 reads MDHEN; CDR2 reads SYDVKM. The germline V and J ends were trimmed by 2 bases and 5 bases, with 13 bases remaining between them. This CDR3 spans 15 amino acids. The CDR3 protein is CASSLAGGAHNEQFF. The CDR3 DNA reads as TGTGCCAGCAGTTTAGCCGGGGGCGCCCACAATGAGCAGTTCTTC. The whole variable domain, filled in from reference TRBV28 and TRBJ2-1, reads DVKVTQSSRYLVKRTGEKVFLECVQDMDHENMFWYRQDPGLGLRLIYFSYDVKMKEKGDIPEGYSVSREKKERFSLILESASTNQTSMYLCASSLAGGAHNEQFFGPGTRLTVL.

This clonotype was detected many times. The chain joins TRBV12-3 or TRBV12-4 to TRBJ1-3, with D tentatively TRBD1 (6 bases). This CDR3 comprises 13 residues. Between the trimmed V and J ends, which lost 6 bases and 6 bases, there was a span of 12 bases. As DNA, the CDR3 is TGTGCCAGCAGCTACGGACAGTCAAACACCATATATTTT. Its translation is CASSYGQSNTIYF.

At least ten counts were recorded for this clonotype. This chain uses TRBV20-1 with TRBJ2-7; D unresolved. Germline V CDR1 and CDR2: DFQATT, SNEGSKA (reference sequence). The V end was cut by 0 bases, the J end by 4 bases, with 16 bases between. The CDR3 runs 15 residues. The CDR3 DNA reads TGCAGTGCTAGAGATCCCAGGTCCGCCCAATACGAGCAGTACTTC. It encodes CSARDPRSAQYEQYF.

This clonotype was counted many times. The genes are TRBV5-5 and TRBJ2-5; D uncertain. Germline CDR1 reads SGHKS; CDR2 reads YYEKEE (reference sequence). This CDR3 has 13 residues. V was shortened by 0 bases and J by 2 bases, with 5 bases between the two germline ends. This CDR3 is CASSLDLQETQYF. The CDR3, as DNA: TGTGCCAGCAGCTTGGACTTACAAGAGACCCAGTACTTC.

The chain joins TRBV4-2 to TRBJ2-5; 7 bases agree with TRBD2. The germline CDR1 and CDR2 sequences are LGHNA and YNFKEQ. The ends lost 1 base at V and 2 bases at J; junction bases unmatched: 4. CDR3 length: 15 amino acids. The CDR3 region is CASSQVLGGQETQYF. In nucleotides, the CDR3 is TGTGCCAGCAGCCAAGTTTTGGGGGGGCAAGAGACCCAGTACTTC.

This clonotype was recorded many times. The chain carries TRBV5-1 and TRBJ2-1; 9 bases are a match to TRBD2. CDR3 length: 14 residues. The germline gives CDR1 SGHRS, CDR2 YFSETQ. V was clipped by 4 bases and J by 5 bases; unmatched bases: 4. CDR3 residues: CASSLTSGNNEQFF. Here the CDR3 DNA reads TGCGCCAGCAGCCTGACTAGCGGCAACAATGAGCAGTTCTTC.

This clonotype was seen ten or more times. The gene calls are TRBV5-4 and TRBJ2-1; 12 bases line up with TRBD1. Trimming cost V 8 bases and J 5 bases; bases outside gene matches: 5. Germline assignment: CDR1 SGHNT and CDR2 YYREEE (reference sequence). The CDR3 extends over 14 amino acids. CDR3 sequence reads: CASTGTGGDNEQFF. The CDR3 DNA reads as TGTGCCAGTACCGGGACAGGGGGCGACAATGAGCAGTTCTTC.

The table lists this clonotype with a few counts. The chain combines TRBV7-9 with TRBJ2-2; no clear D gene. Germline V CDR1 and CDR2: SEHNR, FQNEAQ (reference sequence). The CDR3 spans 15 residues. The V end was cut by 2 bases, the J end by 7 bases, with 14 bases between. The CDR3 DNA follows: TGTGCCAGCAGCTTAAGCGAGAAACTGGACGGGGAGCTGTTTTTT. This sequence encodes CASSLSEKLDGELFF. Complete variable domain (other parts from reference TRBV7-9 and TRBJ2-2): DTGVSQNPRHKITKRGQNVTFRCDPISEHNRLYWYRQTLGQGPEFLTYFQNEAQLEKSRLLSDRFSAERPKGSFSTLEIQRTEQGDSAMYLCASSLSEKLDGELFFGEGSRLTVL.

This clonotype was recorded at least ten times. V and J are TRBV20-1 and TRBJ2-7; D uncertain. Trimming shortened V by 3 bases and J by 2 bases, and 8 bases separated the two germline ends. Germline values: CDR1 DFQATT, CDR2 SNEGSKA (reference sequence). CDR3 length equals 12 residues. The CDR3 sequence is CSASVETYEQYF. The CDR3 DNA reads TGCAGTGCTAGTGTGGAAACCTACGAGCAGTACTTC.

V and J are TRBV29-1 and TRBJ2-3, with D maybe TRBD2 (6 bases). This CDR3 has 11 residues. With 4 bases removed from V and 6 bases from J, the gap between germline ends came to 8 bases. CDR1 and CDR2 from the germline V gene are SQVTM and ANQGSEA. The CDR3 DNA reads TGCAGCGTTGGGGGGGAGGATACGCAGTATTTT. Amino acid sequence: CSVGGEDTQYF.

This clonotype was counted at least ten times. This chain connects TRBV11-2 to TRBJ2-5; either TRBD1 or TRBD2 may supply D (5 bases each). Per germline, CDR1 SGHAT and CDR2 FQNNGV. Trimming removed 4 bases from V and 0 bases from J, with 15 bases in between. This CDR3 has 16 amino acids. The CDR3 protein is CASSSWDGSYQETQYF. Here the CDR3 DNA reads TGTGCCAGCAGCTCCTGGGACGGCTCGTACCAAGAGACCCAGTACTTC.